This T cell receptor beta chain was identified in a study of CD8 T cells in ankylosing spondylitis. From the 5' RACE reads, TCRdb called clonotypes with MiXCR, one entry per CDR3 protein. Here the sample spans under 250,000 distinct CDR3 sequences, over 30% being singletons. Comment on this clonotype: Its antigen is undetermined.

Whole-study findings and limits: The clones that were linked to disease were reported to be significantly enriched in matched synovial fluid samples from ankylosing spondylitis patients. Seemingly distinctive of ankylosing spondylitis blood was a TCR beta motif formed by eight highly homologous variants.

The CDR3 contains 18 residues. The V and J ends lost 3 bases and 2 bases, in that order; junction bases with no gene match: 16. The sequence was collected from a male donor with ankylosing spondylitis or in good health (not recorded which). V gene TRBV12-3 or TRBV12-4 combines with J gene TRBJ2-7; 7 bases match TRBD1. Sequencing used blood, either unsorted or a sorted T cell fraction (not recorded which). The CDR3 here is CASSFRPPLTGLTYEQYF. The CDR3 bases are TGTGCCAGCAGTTTTCGCCCGCCCTTGACAGGGCTAACCTACGAGCAGTACTTC.